This T cell receptor (delta chain) was captured by sequencing in a study of gamma-delta T cells after stem cell transplantation. TCRdb re-called clones from the RT-PCR reads using CATT. The table has 6,500 or so delta-chain clones, roughly 23% seen once; the top ten hold approximately 20%. Germline values: CDR1 GEAIGNYY, CDR2 EKD. The V gene lost 0 bases and the J gene lost 0 bases, with 16 bases spanning the gap. The CDR3 loop spans 17 amino acids. The chain joins TRDV2 to TRDJ1, with D tentatively TRDD3 (6 bases). Input material: gamma-delta T cells. This TCR derives from a human donor. It is not recorded whose cells these are; they may come from a transplant donor. CDR3 sequence (DNA): TGTGCCTGTGACACCGTGGGGGCGACGCCGTACACCGATAAACTCATCTTT. It specifies CACDTVGATPYTDKLIF.